These 7 T cell receptor beta chains share one sample of origin, sequenced in a study of blood T cells in healthy people across ages. PCR was performed a second time for about 6 to 12 cycles using a sample-barcoded 5' primer and a J-beta primer mix. Each CDR3 protein is one row after TCRdb ran MiXCR on the 5' RACE reads. This table holds approximately 1,000,000 distinct CDR3 sequences, under 45% found once. Specimen: blood. These receptors were taken from a woman aged 55-70 years in good health.

The chain employs TRBV3-1 and TRBJ2-5; TRBD2 matches 15 bases. Germline CDR1 LGHDT, CDR2 YNNKEL (reference sequence). The CDR3 is 16 residues long. J was trimmed by 5 bases and V by 3 bases; bases with no gene match: 4. The CDR3 reads CASSQGLAGGGETQYF. CDR3 nucleotides: TGTGCCAGCAGCCAGGGACTAGCGGGAGGAGGGGAGACCCAGTACTTC.

The chain couples TRBV27 to TRBJ1-5; D unclear. The germline CDR1 and CDR2 sequences are MNHEY and SMNVEV (reference sequence). Deletions cut 2 bases from V and 4 bases from J, with 12 bases between. This CDR3 is built from 15 residues. CDR3 loop: CASSLLRGRNQPQHF. In nucleotides, the CDR3 is TGTGCCAGCAGTTTACTTCGGGGTAGGAATCAGCCCCAGCATTTT.

This clonotype appeared many times. The chain links TRBV20-1 to TRBJ2-5, with D perhaps TRBD1 (5 bases). The V end was cut by 5 bases, the J end by 5 bases, with 18 bases between. Germline CDR1 reads DFQATT; CDR2 reads SNEGSKA (reference sequence). The CDR3 runs to 14 residues. CDR3 sequence (DNA): TGCAGTGCTCTCAGGGCCGTGAGGTTCGAGACCCAGTACTTC. It translates to CSALRAVRFETQYF.

The rearrangement links TRBV5-6 to TRBJ2-1; TRBD2 matches 10 bases. TRBJ2-7 explains the end of the DNA better; the J call may be wrong. Germline CDR1 and CDR2: SGHDT and YYEEEE. The length of the CDR3 is 17 residues. The CDR3 reads CASRVVSSGSTYSEQYF. Here the CDR3 DNA reads TGTGCCAGCAGAGTTGTGTCTAGCGGGAGCACCTACAGTGAGCAGTACTTC.

Comment on this clonotype: A much more abundant neighbour one base away suggests this may be a read error. This sequence joins TRBV15 and TRBJ1-2; 9 bases match TRBD1. The CDR3 spans 15 residues. Germline assignment: CDR1 LNHNV and CDR2 YYDKDF (reference sequence). The chain's CDR3 is CATSRDRQGVYDYTF. The CDR3 DNA follows: TGTGCCACCAGCAGAGATAGACAGGGGGTGTATGACTACACCTTC.

This sequence joins TRBV7-6 and TRBJ2-1; D gene unclear. The J call may not be correct, given that the DNA end is closer to TRBJ2-7. This CDR3 has 13 amino acids. Germline V gene data show CDR1 as SGHVS and CDR2 as FNYEAQ. The CDR3 loop reads CASSPSRHGEQYF. CDR3 sequence (DNA): TGTGCCAGCAGCCCTTCCCGACACGGCGAGCAGTACTTC.

The count of this clonotype is one. This rearrangement joins TRBV13 to TRBJ2-3, with 8 bases fitting TRBD1. V was clipped by 5 bases and J by 2 bases; unmatched bases: 6. This CDR3 is 15 amino acids long. CDR1 is PRHDT and CDR2 is FYEKMQ in the germline V gene (reference sequence). DNA of the CDR3: TGTGCCAGCAGCCCACGGGACAGGACCACAGATACGCAGTATTTT. This translates into CASSPRDRTTDTQYF.